Described below is a single TCR beta chain sequence and its context. Antigen: not known. Germline-derived CDR1 and CDR2 are ENHRY and SYGVKD. The CDR3 length is 14 residues. Trimming removed 4 bases at V and 3 bases at J, with 10 bases between. This sample is drawn from a study of shared clonotypes between healthy human individuals. Notes on the study in general: The sharing of approximately 4.6% of naive CD4 clonotypes was seen across a few donors.

Sequencing was performed with immunoSEQ multiplex PCR; in TCRdb, only in-frame clones are kept and a portion is missing. The sample lists over a million clones, more than 60% occurring once. The source is a young man in good health. The chain combines TRBV10-3 with TRBJ2-4, with TRBD1 as a possible D gene (6 bases). The material sequenced was memory CD4+ T cells sorted from blood. Subset defined: CD45RA-negative fraction. In nucleotides, the CDR3 is TGTGCCATCAGTGTCAACAGGGACAAAAACATTCAGTACTTC. Translation gives CAISVNRDKNIQYF.